This T cell receptor (beta chain) was found in a study of blood T cell repertoires in COVID-19. Study as a whole: COVID-19 samples collected from the United States, Italy and Spain covered acute and convalescent phases. PBMCs, B-cell-depleted T cells, or T cells provided the cDNA or gDNA that made up the material.

The V end was cut by 5 bases, the J end by 9 bases, with 14 bases between. The germline V gene encodes CDR1 LNHDA and CDR2 SQIVND (reference sequence). The CDR3 contains 13 residues. Clones were read by immunoSEQ multiplex PCR, and TCRdb kept only the in-frame ones, dropping some. The table lists 400,000 to 500,000 clones, 88% of them singletons. Clinical history as reported by participants underpinned cohort assignment. Each exposed participant met a COVID-19 case in the 2 weeks preceding study entry. This TCR was recovered from a woman under 30 who had been exposed to COVID-19. V gene TRBV19 combines with J gene TRBJ2-1; D might be TRBD2 (7 bases). Sequencing used PBMCs or T cells enriched from blood (not recorded which). The CDR3 DNA follows: TGTGCCAGTAGTTCCCATGGGGGGGCTGAGCAGTTCTTC. Translation: CASSSHGGAEQFF.